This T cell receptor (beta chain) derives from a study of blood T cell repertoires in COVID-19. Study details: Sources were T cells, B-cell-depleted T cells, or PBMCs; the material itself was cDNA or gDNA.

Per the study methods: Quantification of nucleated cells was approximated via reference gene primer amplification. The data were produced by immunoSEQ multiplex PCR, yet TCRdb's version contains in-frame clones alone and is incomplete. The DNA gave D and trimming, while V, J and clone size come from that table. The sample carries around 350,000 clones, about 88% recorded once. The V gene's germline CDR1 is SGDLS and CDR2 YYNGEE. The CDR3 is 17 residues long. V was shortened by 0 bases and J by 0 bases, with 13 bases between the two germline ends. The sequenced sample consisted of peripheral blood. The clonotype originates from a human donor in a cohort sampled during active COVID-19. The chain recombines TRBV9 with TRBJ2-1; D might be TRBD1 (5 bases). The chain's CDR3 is CASSVAPGWGSYNEQFF. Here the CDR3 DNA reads TGTGCCAGCAGCGTAGCTCCAGGGTGGGGCTCCTACAATGAGCAGTTCTTC.